In this sample, the clone carrying this T cell receptor beta chain turned up once. Germline CDR1 reads SEHNR; CDR2 reads FQNEAQ (reference sequence). V gave up 4 bases and J gave up 4 bases; unmatched junction bases: 13. The CDR3 is made up of 18 amino acids. The sample is drawn from a study of T cell changes during pregnancy in multiple sclerosis. TCRdb keeps only in-frame clones here, not all; method: immunoSEQ multiplex PCR. Among approximately 40,000 clones listed, about nine tenths were seen once. Source: CD4+ T cells from peripheral blood mononuclear cells, taken in the third trimester of pregnancy. The V gene is TRBV7-9, the J gene TRBJ2-1, with 10 bases that match TRBD1. This receptor was obtained from a female donor with multiple sclerosis, enrolled in a pregnancy study. DNA for the CDR3: TGTGCCAGCAGCTCTCCGCGGACAGGGGGAGACTCTTACAATGAGCAGTTCTTC. Protein sequence: CASSSPRTGGDSYNEQFF. Full variable domain (remainder filled in from reference TRBV7-9 and TRBJ2-1): DTGVSQNPRHKITKRGQNVTFRCDPISEHNRLYWYRQTLGQGPEFLTYFQNEAQLEKSRLLSDRFSAERPKGSFSTLEIQRTEQGDSAMYLCASSSPRTGGDSYNEQFFGPGTRLTVL.